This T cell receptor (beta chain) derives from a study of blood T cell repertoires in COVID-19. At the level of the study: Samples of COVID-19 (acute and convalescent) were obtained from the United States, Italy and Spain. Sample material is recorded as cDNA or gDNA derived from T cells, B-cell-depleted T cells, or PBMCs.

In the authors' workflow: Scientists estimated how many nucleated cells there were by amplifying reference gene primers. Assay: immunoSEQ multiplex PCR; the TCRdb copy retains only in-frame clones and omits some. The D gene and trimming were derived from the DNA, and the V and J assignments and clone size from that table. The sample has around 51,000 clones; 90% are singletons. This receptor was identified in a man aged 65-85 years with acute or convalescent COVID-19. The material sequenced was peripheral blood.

CDR3 sequence reads: CAWSVSAGFYEQYF. DNA of the CDR3: TGTGCCTGGAGTGTAAGTGCAGGATTCTACGAGCAGTACTTC. V and J are TRBV30 and TRBJ2-7; D remains unclear. The V end was cut by 0 bases, the J end by 3 bases, with 12 bases between. Germline V gene lookup returns CDR1 GTSNPN and CDR2 SVGIG (reference sequence). The CDR3 runs to 14 residues.